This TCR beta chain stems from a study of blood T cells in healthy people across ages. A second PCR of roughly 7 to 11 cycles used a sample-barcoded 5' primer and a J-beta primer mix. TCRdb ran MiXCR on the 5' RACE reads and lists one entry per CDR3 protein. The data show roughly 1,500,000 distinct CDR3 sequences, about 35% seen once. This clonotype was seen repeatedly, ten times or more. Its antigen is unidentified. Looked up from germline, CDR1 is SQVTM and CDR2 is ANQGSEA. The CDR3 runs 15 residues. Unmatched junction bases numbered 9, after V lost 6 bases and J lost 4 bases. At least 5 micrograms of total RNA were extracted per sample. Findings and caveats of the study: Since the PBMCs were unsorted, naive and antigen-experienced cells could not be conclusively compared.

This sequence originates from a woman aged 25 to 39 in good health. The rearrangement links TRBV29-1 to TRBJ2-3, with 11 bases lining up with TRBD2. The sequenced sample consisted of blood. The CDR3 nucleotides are TGCAGCGTCGGTTTAGCGGGAGGGCCACCAGATACGCAGTATTTT. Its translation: CSVGLAGGPPDTQYF.